This entry describes one TCR beta chain. Under the authors' procedure: The assay estimated nucleated cells by amplifying reference gene primers. Clones were sequenced by immunoSEQ multiplex PCR, and TCRdb holds only the in-frame ones, with some missing. Clonal size and the V and J genes are those of that table, whereas D and trimming came from the DNA. The sample includes a few hundred thousand clones, about 86% seen only once; the top ten take 2.3%. The sample originates from a study of blood T cell repertoires in COVID-19. Study-level information: Specimens from acute and convalescent COVID-19 originated in the United States, Italy and Spain. From T cells, B-cell-depleted T cells, or PBMCs came the material, which was cDNA or gDNA.

Germline V gene data show CDR1 as SGHDN and CDR2 as FVKESK. V dropped 4 bases and J dropped 4 bases, with 13 bases sitting between them. There are 15 residues in the CDR3. The TCR was taken from a woman aged 55-70 years with acute or convalescent COVID-19. The sample taken for sequencing was peripheral blood. This sequence joins TRBV14 and TRBJ1-4; possible D gene TRBD1, 5 bases. CDR3 in amino acids: CASSLMGRNNEKLFF. CDR3 DNA: TGTGCCAGCAGCCTTATGGGGCGGAATAATGAAAAACTGTTTTTT.